The 23 T cell receptor beta chains in this list originate from one sample, sequenced in a study of cytomegalovirus exposure and HLA in healthy donors. PCR used 60 Vbeta primers and 13 Jbeta primers. Measured with immunoSEQ multiplex PCR; TCRdb has only the in-frame clones, and not every one. The sample holds approximately 100,000 clones, around a tenth seen once. Sequenced material: PBMCs. Receptors originate from a man aged 50 or older in good health and CMV-seropositive.

V and J are TRBV28 and TRBJ1-3; TRBD1 is a possible D gene (5 bases). V lost 5 bases and J 3 bases, leaving 17 bases between the germline ends. Germline V gene data show CDR1 as MDHEN and CDR2 as SYDVKM. This CDR3 has 16 residues. CDR3 bases: TGTGCCAGCAGTACGGCTAGGGGTGTAAGTGGAAACACCATATATTTT. Protein sequence: CASSTARGVSGNTIYF.

The CDR3 DNA sequence: TGTGCCAGCAGCTTAGCGGGGGGGGGCAATCAGCCCCAGCATTTT. Translation: CASSLAGGGNQPQHF. The chain employs TRBV7-2 and TRBJ1-5; TRBD1 is a possible D gene (5 bases). From germline, CDR1 is SGHTA and CDR2 FQGNSA. The CDR3 runs to 15 residues. Trimming pared 0 bases from V and 2 bases from J, leaving 8 bases between.

The chain links TRBV14 to TRBJ1-2; unclear D gene. Trimming took 5 bases from V and 6 from J, leaving 19 bases between them. CDR3 length: 15 amino acids. CDR1 is SGHDN and CDR2 is FVKESK in the germline V gene. The CDR3 DNA reads as TGTGCCAGCAGCAGTCAACCGGAGCCTCTGGATGGCTACACCTTC. It yields the protein CASSSQPEPLDGYTF.

This clone was found a few times. J is TRBJ2-7 and V is TRBV5-1; D is perhaps TRBD2 (5 bases). The CDR3 covers 14 residues. Germline V gene data show CDR1 as SGHRS and CDR2 as YFSETQ. Trimming removed 1 base at V and 5 bases at J, with 13 bases between. As DNA, the CDR3 is TGCGCCAGCAGCTTGTATGAGGGATCGAACGAGCAGTACTTC. This translates into CASSLYEGSNEQYF.

This clone was counted only a few times. CDR3 coding DNA: TGTGCCTGGACCTCACGGACAGGGAGTAATGAAAAACTGTTTTTT. This codes for CAWTSRTGSNEKLFF. V usage is TRBV30 and J usage is TRBJ1-4; 8 nucleotides align to TRBD1. After removal of 4 bases from V and 4 bases from J, the junction contained 8 bases not matched to a gene. Germline V gene data show CDR1 as GTSNPN and CDR2 as SVGIG (reference sequence). This CDR3 spans 15 amino acids. The full variable domain, its missing parts supplied by reference TRBV30 and TRBJ1-4, is SQTIHQWPATLVQPVGSPLSLECTVEGTSNPNLYWYRQAAGRGLQLLFYSVGIGQISSEVPQNLSASRPQDRQFILSSKKLLLSDSGFYLCAWTSRTGSNEKLFFGSGTQLSVL.

This clone was observed a few times. The chain recombines TRBV5-4 with TRBJ1-1, with 11 bases matching TRBD1. Germline values: CDR1 SGHNT, CDR2 YYREEE (reference sequence). Trimming took 9 bases from V and 4 from J; bases not matched to a gene: 5. The CDR3 totals 13 residues. CDR3 DNA sequence: TGTGCCATCAAAGGACAGGGGGCCACTGAAGCTTTCTTT. Amino acid sequence: CAIKGQGATEAFF.

A few counts support this clone. This chain connects TRBV6-1 to TRBJ2-1, with TRBD2 matching over 8 bases. The CDR3 totals 15 residues. Germline-derived CDR1 and CDR2 are MNHNS and SASEGT. V lost 6 bases, J lost 8 bases, and 12 bases stayed unmatched. The CDR3 region is CASRTGLAGTDEQFF. The CDR3 nucleotides read TGTGCCAGCAGAACGGGGCTAGCGGGTACCGATGAGCAGTTCTTC.

There are a few counts of this clone. J is TRBJ2-7 and V is TRBV4-1; 8 bases align to TRBD1. V was clipped by 3 bases and J by 3 bases; unmatched bases: 4. CDR3 size: 14 residues. Germline loops: CDR1 MGHRA, CDR2 YSYEKL. The CDR3 sequence: CASSQRTGLYEQYF. CDR3 sequence (DNA): TGCGCCAGCAGCCAGAGGACAGGGCTCTACGAGCAGTACTTC.

This rearrangement joins TRBV25-1 to TRBJ1-2, with D possibly matching TRBD1 (5 bases). V was clipped by 1 base and J by 0 bases, with 9 bases between them. Per the germline V gene, CDR1 is MGHDK and CDR2 is SYGVNS. The length of the CDR3 is 15 residues. The CDR3 is CASSEFREANYGYTF. As DNA, the CDR3 is TGTGCCAGCAGTGAATTCAGGGAAGCTAACTATGGCTACACCTTC.

The genes are TRBV28 and TRBJ2-7, with 11 bases matching TRBD2. Germline CDR1 and CDR2: MDHEN and SYDVKM. The junction had 26 bases not matched to a gene; V was cut back by 4 bases and J by 0 bases. This CDR3 spans 23 amino acids. CDR3 nucleotides: TGTGCCAGCAGTTCCTTTGTCGATTCTGACACGTCCGGGACTAGCGGATCCTCCTACGAGCAGTACTTC. Its translation: CASSSFVDSDTSGTSGSSYEQYF.

This clone was counted only a few times. This chain uses TRBV6-5 with TRBJ1-2; maybe TRBD1 (5 bases). CDR3 length: 14 residues. The germline gives CDR1 MNHEY, CDR2 SVGAGI. Trimming left V 3 bases short and J 8 bases short, with 16 bases between. CDR3 in amino acids: CASSYLVGDGGYTF. Here the CDR3 DNA reads TGTGCCAGCAGTTATCTGGTAGGGGATGGCGGCTACACCTTC.

The chain employs TRBV29-1 and TRBJ2-3; 7 bases agree with TRBD2. The length of the CDR3 is 16 residues. Trimming removed 4 bases from V and 3 bases from J; junction bases left unmatched: 13. Germline V gene lookup returns CDR1 SQVTM and CDR2 ANQGSEA. CDR3 sequence (DNA): TGCAGCGTTGCAGGTATTCAGGCGGGAGAAACAGATACGCAGTATTTT. Amino acids: CSVAGIQAGETDTQYF.

This clone was counted only a few times. The rearrangement joins TRBV28 to TRBJ2-7; 12 bases align to TRBD2. Germline trimming cut 1 base from V and 0 bases from J; bases unmatched to any gene: 4. The CDR3 has 17 amino acids. CDR1 and CDR2 from the germline V gene are MDHEN and SYDVKM. This chain's CDR3 is CASSLSGLAGSSYEQYF. CDR3 coding DNA: TGTGCCAGCAGTTTATCCGGACTAGCGGGGAGCTCCTACGAGCAGTACTTC.

The J gene is TRBJ2-3, the V gene TRBV5-4, with 7 bases aligning to TRBD2. Germline V lookup: CDR1 SGHNT, CDR2 YYREEE (reference sequence). V shed 0 bases and J 4 bases; nucleotides not matched to a gene: 8. This CDR3 is 16 amino acids long. CDR3 coding DNA: TGTGCCAGCAGCTTGGCTCGCGGGAGTCGACCAGATACGCAGTATTTT. Translated: CASSLARGSRPDTQYF.

The CDR3 reads CAISESSARGPNYGYTF. The CDR3 DNA is TGTGCCATCAGTGAGTCTTCCGCAAGGGGCCCTAACTATGGCTACACCTTC. This sequence joins TRBV10-3 and TRBJ1-2, with D perhaps TRBD1 (5 bases). Trimming removed 0 bases from V and 0 bases from J, with 14 bases in between. This CDR3 has 17 amino acids. Germline CDR1 and CDR2: ENHRY and SYGVKD.

The chain carries TRBV5-1 and TRBJ1-1; D possibly corresponds to TRBD1 (5 bases). The CDR3 runs 13 residues. The germline V gene has CDR1 SGHRS and CDR2 YFSETQ. Trimming stripped 7 bases from V and 1 base from J, with 11 bases between. The CDR3 sequence is CASSTGQNTEAFF. CDR3 nucleotides: TGCGCCAGCTCTACCGGACAGAACACTGAAGCTTTCTTT.

This clone was seen a handful of times. The V call is TRBV6-6, the J call TRBJ1-1; D is unresolved. Germline assignment: CDR1 MNHNY and CDR2 SVGAGI (reference sequence). There are 14 residues in the CDR3. Trimming shortened V by 2 bases and J by 6 bases, and 13 bases separated the two germline ends. CDR3 amino acids: CASSYRESTSEAFF. DNA of the CDR3: TGTGCCAGCAGTTACAGGGAGTCGACCTCTGAAGCTTTCTTT.

In this sample, this clone turned up a few times. J is TRBJ2-7 and V is TRBV5-6, with D perhaps matching TRBD2 (5 bases). V lost 0 bases to trimming and J lost 2 bases, with 9 bases between them. Germline loops: CDR1 SGHDT, CDR2 YYEEEE. This CDR3 is built from 14 residues. DNA for the CDR3: TGTGCCAGCAGCTTGGAGAGACTAACCTACGAGCAGTACTTC. Translated, it gives CASSLERLTYEQYF.

CDR3 bases: TGCGCCAGCACCCCGGGCACGGGGAAGGAAAAACTGTTTTTT. Amino acids: CASTPGTGKEKLFF. This chain connects TRBV5-1 to TRBJ1-4; D not certain. The V gene lost 6 bases and the J gene lost 8 bases, with 17 bases spanning the gap. CDR1 and CDR2 (germline): SGHRS, YFSETQ. The CDR3 is 14 residues long.

Points on this clone: The conserved closing phenylalanine or tryptophan is absent in this CDR3, likely reflecting a read error. The DNA is omitted, as the CDR3 cannot be located on it reliably, and the CDR3 follows TCRdb's listing. The chain combines TRBV6-1 with TRBJ1-5; the D call TRBD1 from the table was never checked on the DNA. The CDR3 is 14 amino acids long, termini counted. CDR1 MNHNS and CDR2 SASEGT come from the germline V gene. The CDR3 is CASSEAPRGQPKHL.

The chain combines TRBV9 with TRBJ1-2; TRBD1 might be the D (5 bases). Germline CDR1 is SGDLS and CDR2 is YYNGEE. Trimming took 4 bases from V and 7 from J, leaving 20 bases between them. This CDR3 spans 15 amino acids. CDR3 DNA sequence: TGTGCCAGCAGCTCTCCTCCCAGGGACTCCCTTGGCTACACCTTC. Its protein is CASSSPPRDSLGYTF. Complete variable domain (other parts from reference TRBV9 and TRBJ1-2): DSGVTQTPKHLITATGQRVTLRCSPRSGDLSVYWYQQSLDQGLQFLIQYYNGEERAKGNILERFSAQQFPDLHSELNLSSLELGDSALYFCASSSPPRDSLGYTFGSGTRLTVV.

This sequence joins TRBV5-6 and TRBJ2-1; the match to TRBD2 covers 9 bases. Germline V gives CDR1 SGHDT, CDR2 YYEEEE. Trimming at V came to 2 bases and at J to 4 bases, leaving 4 bases not matched to a gene. The length of the CDR3 is 15 residues. CDR3 amino acids: CASSLFSGRYNEQFF. The CDR3 nucleotides are TGTGCCAGCAGCTTATTTAGCGGGAGATACAATGAGCAGTTCTTC.

This clone showed up just a few times. This chain joins TRBV19 and TRBJ2-3; a possible D gene is TRBD2 (7 bases). The CDR3 has 19 residues. The V gene's germline CDR1 is LNHDA and CDR2 SQIVND (reference sequence). V lost 2 bases, J lost 7 bases, and 28 bases lay in between. As DNA, the CDR3 is TGTGCCAGTAGTATATCCCCCTTGGGAGCTAGCGGAGGGGGGAATACGCAGTATTTT. Translation gives CASSISPLGASGGGNTQYF.